The TCR beta chain under discussion was sequenced for a study of blood T cell repertoires in COVID-19. In the study overall: Some COVID-19 samples were acute and others convalescent; all came from the United States, Italy and Spain.

Per the original data handling: Reference gene primers were amplified, and this amplification served to estimate nucleated cell counts. The assay was immunoSEQ multiplex PCR, and TCRdb's table has in-frame clones only and misses some. V and J calls plus clone size are reproduced from that table; the DNA served to infer D and trimming. Of roughly 400,000 clones listed, roughly nine tenths were seen once; the top ten hold less than 2%. This CDR3 comprises 18 residues. V lost 0 bases and J 4 bases, leaving 21 bases between the germline ends. Germline CDR1 is LNHNV and CDR2 is YYDKDF (reference sequence). Participant-given clinical history determined each cohort assignment. Either two negative PCRs, clearance, or symptom resolution qualified Cohort 3 donors as recovered.

The specimen was PBMCs or T cells enriched from blood (not recorded which). The gene calls are TRBV15 and TRBJ1-1, with D perhaps TRBD1 (6 bases). The source is a woman aged 25 to 39 who had recovered from COVID-19. The CDR3 nucleotides are TGTGCCACCAGCAGAGATCTGGCTATACAGGGAAGGGGCACTGAAGCTTTCTTT. It yields the protein CATSRDLAIQGRGTEAFF.